One sample yielded the 18 T cell receptor beta chains listed below, sequenced in a study of blood T cells in healthy people across ages. The authors ran a second PCR of 7 to 11 cycles using a sample-barcoded 5' primer and a J-beta primer mix. One entry per CDR3 protein, called by TCRdb with MiXCR from the 5' RACE reads. The table shows approximately 1,100,000 distinct CDR3 sequences, with more than 35% occurring only once. Sequencing was performed on blood. The receptor source for this set is a woman in her sixties in good health.

V and J are TRBV5-1 and TRBJ2-5; D gene uncertain. There are 11 residues in the CDR3. Germline V gene sequence: CDR1 SGHRS, CDR2 YFSETQ. V lost 4 bases to trimming and J lost 12 bases, with 13 bases between them. The CDR3 DNA reads as TGCGCCAGCAGCCTGCCTGGGATCGAGTACTTC. It specifies CASSLPGIEYF.

The J gene is TRBJ2-3, the V gene TRBV4-2; the D is unclear. The CDR3 sequence is 14 residues long. The germline V gene encodes CDR1 LGHNA and CDR2 YNFKEQ. Trimming removed 1 base at V and 2 bases at J, with 7 bases between. CDR3: CASSQGAYTDTQYF. DNA for the CDR3: TGTGCCAGCAGCCAAGGTGCCTACACAGATACGCAGTATTTT.

This chain uses TRBV3-1 with TRBJ2-7; 12 nucleotides match TRBD2. V was pared by 5 bases and J by 1 base, with 21 bases of the junction left unmatched. In germline, CDR1 is LGHDT, CDR2 YNNKEL (reference sequence). This CDR3 spans 21 amino acids. CDR3 loop: CASSVTSGSSGLGAYSYEQYF. For the CDR3, the DNA is TGTGCCAGCAGCGTGACTAGCGGGAGCTCTGGCCTTGGAGCCTATTCCTACGAGCAGTACTTC.

This clonotype was seen only a few times. This chain links TRBV9 with TRBJ2-5; D tentatively fits TRBD1 or TRBD2 (5 bases each). The V end was cut by 3 bases, the J end by 3 bases, with 9 bases between. The CDR3 is 13 amino acids. Germline-derived CDR1 and CDR2 are SGDLS and YYNGEE. The chain's CDR3 is CASSAGPEETQYF. CDR3 nucleotide sequence: TGTGCCAGCAGCGCGGGACCTGAAGAGACCCAGTACTTC.

This clonotype has just one count. The chain employs TRBV6-5 and TRBJ2-1, with 9 bases lining up with TRBD2. The CDR3 loop spans 16 amino acids. The V gene end was trimmed by 0 bases and the J gene end by 5 bases; junction bases not matched to a gene: 5. Germline lookup yields CDR1 MNHEY and CDR2 SVGAGI. In DNA, the CDR3 is TGTGCCAGCAGTTACTCCCGACTAGCGGTAAACAATGAGCAGTTCTTC. The encoded protein is CASSYSRLAVNNEQFF.

The J gene is TRBJ2-7, the V gene TRBV6-2 or TRBV6-3, with TRBD1 matching over 7 bases. The junction had 10 bases not matched to a gene; V was cut back by 5 bases and J by 3 bases. Per the germline V gene, CDR1 is MNHEY and CDR2 is SVGEGT. The CDR3 has 15 amino acids. This chain's CDR3 is CASSPRDRSFYEQYF. CDR3 nucleotide sequence: TGTGCCAGCAGTCCCCGGGACAGATCCTTCTACGAGCAGTACTTC.

The genes are TRBV20-1 and TRBJ2-5; TRBD2 matches at 11 bases. The V gene's germline CDR1 is DFQATT and CDR2 SNEGSKA (reference sequence). J gave up 4 bases and V 6 bases, and 25 bases lay outside the gene matches. The CDR3 runs to 20 residues. For the CDR3, the DNA is TGCAGTGCCCAAGGGGCGCTAGCGGGAGGCCGATCTGTAAGGCGAGAGACCCAGTACTTC. Amino acids: CSAQGALAGGRSVRRETQYF.

CDR3 DNA sequence: TGTGCCACCAGCAGAGACAGGGTCGGCAAGGAGCAGTACTTC. This sequence encodes CATSRDRVGKEQYF. This rearrangement joins TRBV15 to TRBJ2-7, with D maybe TRBD1 (5 bases). Looked up from germline, CDR1 is LNHNV and CDR2 is YYDKDF (reference sequence). This CDR3 is built from 14 residues. V lost 0 bases to trimming and J lost 7 bases, with 13 bases between them.

The chain employs TRBV6-5 and TRBJ1-4, with no clear D. Trimming left V 2 bases short and J 8 bases short, with 12 bases between. The CDR3 has 14 amino acids. Germline CDR1 reads MNHEY; CDR2 reads SVGAGI. The CDR3 bases are TGTGCCAGCAGTTACCGCTCTGCACCCGAAAAACTGTTTTTT. It is translated as CASSYRSAPEKLFF.

This clonotype was seen more than once but under ten times. CDR3 amino acids: CASSSDGLTDTQYF. CDR3 in DNA: TGTGCCAGCAGCTCGGACGGCCTGACAGATACGCAGTATTTT. This chain links TRBV7-6 with TRBJ2-3; the D is unclear. The V end lost 4 bases, the J end lost 3 bases, and 11 bases lay between the germline ends. There are 14 residues in the CDR3. Looked up from germline, CDR1 is SGHVS and CDR2 is FNYEAQ.

The chain is built from TRBV4-2 and TRBJ2-4; 9 nucleotides match TRBD1. In germline, CDR1 is LGHNA, CDR2 YNFKEQ. Germline trimming cut 3 bases from V and 6 bases from J; bases unmatched to any gene: 12. CDR3 length equals 17 residues. CDR3 nucleotide sequence: TGTGCCAGCAGCCAGGACCGGACAGGGGCTCAGGGAAACATTCAGTACTTC. It translates to CASSQDRTGAQGNIQYF.

This clonotype was observed a handful of times. The rearrangement links TRBV7-2 to TRBJ2-1; TRBD1 aligns across 10 bases. The CDR3 has 15 amino acids. Germline V CDR1 and CDR2: SGHTA, FQGNSA. J lost 5 bases, V lost 5 bases, and 6 bases had no gene match. As DNA, the CDR3 is TGTGCCAGCAGCCCTCCGGGACAGGGGCACAATGAGCAGTTCTTC. Translated, it gives CASSPPGQGHNEQFF.

This rearrangement joins TRBV29-1 to TRBJ2-2; tentative D call: TRBD1 (6 bases). The germline V gene encodes CDR1 SQVTM and CDR2 ANQGSEA. The ends were cut back, 8 bases at V and 7 bases at J, with 14 bases in the middle. The CDR3 sequence is 12 residues long. CDR3 residues: CSSRTVDGELFF. Written as DNA, the CDR3 is TGCAGCTCGCGGACAGTTGACGGGGAGCTGTTTTTT.

V gene TRBV12-3 or TRBV12-4 combines with J gene TRBJ2-1; 9 bases are shared with TRBD2. This CDR3 comprises 15 residues. V trimming: 6 bases; J trimming: 5 bases; junction bases outside the gene matches: 8. The DNA of the CDR3 is TGTGCCAGCAGCTCTCTAGCGGGAATCCACAATGAGCAGTTCTTC. Its translation is CASSSLAGIHNEQFF.

The chain is built from TRBV20-1 and TRBJ2-3; D unclear. This CDR3 region has 13 residues. Looked up from germline, CDR1 is DFQATT and CDR2 is SNEGSKA (reference sequence). With 6 bases removed from V and 2 bases from J, the gap between germline ends came to 12 bases. CDR3 DNA: TGCAGTGCGACCAGTAGGGCCACAGATACGCAGTATTTT. It codes for CSATSRATDTQYF.

The chain recombines TRBV2 with TRBJ2-5, with D perhaps TRBD2 (5 bases). Germline CDR1 reads SNHLY; CDR2 reads FYNNEI. The V and J ends lost 1 base and 1 base respectively, with 7 bases between them. The CDR3 totals 14 residues. DNA for the CDR3: TGTGCCAGCAGTGAAGGGAGGACCCAAGAGACCCAGTACTTC. Residues: CASSEGRTQETQYF.

This sequence joins TRBV11-2 and TRBJ2-1; D may be TRBD1 or TRBD2 (5 bases each). The J call may be wrong; the DNA end is better matched by TRBJ2-7. Germline CDR1 SGHAT, CDR2 FQNNGV. This CDR3 contains 14 residues. The CDR3 sequence is CASSVVRGANEQYF. For the CDR3, the DNA is TGTGCCAGCAGCGTAGTGAGGGGAGCAAATGAGCAGTACTTC.

This clonotype was counted between two and nine times. The V call is TRBV30, the J call TRBJ2-1, with D hard to call. Germline loops: CDR1 GTSNPN, CDR2 SVGIG (reference sequence). Trimming pared 6 bases from V and 0 bases from J, leaving 9 bases between. This CDR3 spans 13 amino acids. In nucleotides, the CDR3 is TGTGCCTGTCGGGTGAGCTCCTACAATGAGCAGTTCTTC. This encodes CACRVSSYNEQFF.